Included here is one T cell receptor beta chain sequence, with context. Its antigen is unknown. Trimming cost V 0 bases and J 2 bases; bases outside gene matches: 6. The CDR3 extends over 17 amino acids. Germline CDR1 is KGHSH and CDR2 is LQKENI. This record belongs to a study of cytomegalovirus exposure and HLA in healthy donors. Study-level findings and limits: It was reported that the classifier diagnosed cytomegalovirus status with high specificity and sensitivity in both the original and validation cohorts. An observed cluster of highly shared sequence variants was recorded as a likely sequencing artifact. The number of N-insertions in an Asian-associated ancestry cluster was reportedly below the roughly 700-donor mean in a later analysis. Most CMV-associated TCR beta chains were later found to appear HLA-restricted.

PCR was performed using 60 Vbeta and 13 Jbeta primers. The repertoire was sequenced with immunoSEQ multiplex PCR; TCRdb's copy has only in-frame clones and lacks some. The sample holds fewer than 250,000 clones; 70% to 90% are singletons and the top ten take approximately 2%. The source material was PBMCs. The source of this sequence is a woman aged 18-35 years in good health and CMV-seronegative. This sequence joins TRBV18 and TRBJ2-7; TRBD1 agrees at 11 bases. In nucleotides, the CDR3 is TGTGCCAGCTCACCACCCTCCGGGACAGGGGGACCCTACGAGCAGTACTTC. It is translated as CASSPPSGTGGPYEQYF.